This T cell receptor beta chain was identified in a study of blood T cell repertoires in COVID-19. Study information: Specimens from acute and convalescent COVID-19 originated in the United States, Italy and Spain.

Participants came from under 30 US areas, aged roughly 18 to 89 years. Participants' own reports of clinical history determined their cohort assignment. Germline loops: CDR1 SGHKS, CDR2 YYEKEE (reference sequence). CDR3 size: 14 residues. V lost 3 bases to trimming and J lost 4 bases; unmatched junction nucleotides: 4. Original processing notes: By means of reference gene primer amplification, nucleated cell counts were estimated. Clones were sequenced by immunoSEQ multiplex PCR, and TCRdb holds only the in-frame ones, with some missing. That table gives V, J and clone size, and the DNA gave D and trimming. Here the sample spans under 350,000 clones, nearly 90% being singletons.

This TCR came from a woman in her sixties who had recovered from COVID-19. The chain employs TRBV5-5 and TRBJ1-1, with 9 bases aligning to TRBD1. The sequencing sample was made of PBMCs or T cells enriched from blood (not recorded which). CDR3: CASSWDREGTEAFF. The CDR3 nucleotides are TGTGCCAGCAGCTGGGACAGGGAAGGCACTGAAGCTTTCTTT.